This T cell receptor beta chain was identified during a study of shared clonotypes between healthy human individuals. The study, taken as a whole, reports: Some clonotypes were shared by all four sorted-subset donors, while others were not shared. The non-shared ones had lower generation probabilities than the shared ones.

The DNA input per sorted-subset replicate PCR was about 190 ng, corresponding to 25,000 to 35,000 T cell genomes. Method: immunoSEQ multiplex PCR; TCRdb's copy keeps in-frame clones and lacks some. This table has about 2,500,000 clones, approximately 90% appearing once. CD4+ cells yielded CD45RA+ naive and CD45RA-negative memory subsets. Regarding this clone: Its matching antigen is unknown.

Sequencing used naive CD4+ T cells sorted from blood. Subset here: CD45RA+ positively selected. The origin of this receptor is a man in his late teens or twenties in good health.

The CDR3 reads CASSLGQGSDEQFF. The CDR3 nucleotides are TGTGCCAGCAGCCTCGGACAGGGTTCCGATGAGCAGTTCTTC. V is TRBV7-3 and J is TRBJ2-1, with TRBD1 matching 8 bases. With V trimmed by 5 bases and J by 8 bases, 8 bases remained unmatched. Germline lookup yields CDR1 SGHTA and CDR2 FQGTGA. CDR3 size: 14 residues.